This T cell receptor beta chain was retrieved from a study of PD-1 blockade in mismatch repair-deficient tumors. Turning to the study itself: All were previously treated, progressing patients with approximately 11 mismatch repair-deficient cancer types.

A few pembrolizumab responders had their TCRs sequenced. TCRdb's copy holds only in-frame clones and misses some; the assay was immunoSEQ multiplex PCR. The sample lists approximately 60,000 clones; about 91% were seen once. The study's findings and limits: Tumor-resident clones, often absent from pretreatment blood, expanded after pembrolizumab and then contracted.

The CDR3 consists of 13 residues. Germline CDR1 reads MNHNY; CDR2 reads SVGAGI (reference sequence). Deletions cut 0 bases from V and 5 bases from J, with 7 bases between. With respect to this clone: Its antigen is not known.

The chain combines TRBV6-6 with TRBJ1-2; D ambiguous. The sequencing used peripheral blood, collected 52 weeks after starting pembrolizumab. The receptor comes from an adult with mismatch repair-deficient cancer. This chain's CDR3 is CASSYSFDYGYTF. In nucleotides, the CDR3 is TGTGCCAGCAGTTACTCGTTCGATTATGGCTACACCTTC.